The source of this TCR beta chain is a study of TIL therapy for anti-PD-1-resistant metastatic lung cancer. Study-level information: Four tumors were EGFR-mutant and two were ALK-rearranged. Median tumor mutation burden was 1.5 mutations per megabase.

Time point indicated: pre-treatment sample, taken before nivolumab and TIL therapy. Enrollment ran from October 2017 to early 2020. This clone was found a few times. This was the immunoSEQ v3 assay. Survey-level samples got 1.5 million to 2.5 million read pairs; deep-level samples got about 5-6.5 million. Assay: immunoSEQ multiplex PCR; the TCRdb copy retains only in-frame clones and omits some. The sample records about 32,000 clones, about 79% being singletons. The sequencing used blood, collected at baseline. This TCR came from a woman between 25 and 85 years old with non-small cell lung cancer.

This CDR3 reads CASSYSSQGQFF. CDR3 coding DNA: TGTGCCAGCAGTTACTCGTCCCAGGGGCAGTTCTTC. V gene TRBV6-6 combines with J gene TRBJ2-1; tentative D call: TRBD1 (5 bases). This CDR3 comprises 12 residues. Trimming cost V 0 bases and J 12 bases, with 9 bases left between them. Germline assignment: CDR1 MNHNY and CDR2 SVGAGI (reference sequence).